These 24 T cell receptor beta chains came from one sample sequenced in a study of spatial heterogeneity in lung cancer. TCRdb reprocessed the 5' RACE reads with MiXCR, giving one entry per CDR3 protein. The sample shows over 50,000 distinct CDR3 sequences, under 7.5% of them seen only once. Time point reported: sample taken at primary tumor resection. Sequences were derived from PBMCs, sampled at surgery. The source is a female donor with early-stage non-small cell lung cancer.

This clonotype turned up a few times. This chain links TRBV10-3 with TRBJ2-3; D may be TRBD1 or TRBD2 (5 bases each). Trimming removed 4 bases at V and 1 base at J, with 9 bases between. The CDR3 is 14 residues long. The germline CDR1 and CDR2 sequences are ENHRY and SYGVKD. CDR3 sequence: CAISAGTRTDTQYF. DNA for the CDR3: TGTGCCATCAGTGCGGGGACGCGCACAGATACGCAGTATTTT.

In this sample, this clonotype turned up many times. This chain joins TRBV7-8 and TRBJ2-5; tentative D call: TRBD2 (6 bases). V lost 4 bases to trimming and J lost 3 bases, with 15 bases between them. The CDR3 is 15 residues long. Germline loops: CDR1 SGHVS, CDR2 FQNEAQ. CDR3 residues: CASSSIYGSKETQYF. CDR3 in DNA: TGTGCCAGCAGCTCCATTTACGGGAGCAAAGAGACCCAGTACTTC.

This sequence joins TRBV9 and TRBJ2-7; D is unclear. The CDR3 has 14 residues. V was clipped by 4 bases and J by 0 bases, with 11 bases between them. Germline V CDR1 and CDR2: SGDLS, YYNGEE. The CDR3 is CASSKDGSSYEQYV. CDR3 DNA: TGTGCCAGCAGCAAGGACGGCAGCTCCTACGAGCAGTACGTC.

Remarks on this clonotype: It may be a read error: a sequence one base away is much more abundant. The rearrangement uses TRBV14 and TRBJ1-6, with D possibly being TRBD1 (5 bases). V lost 1 base and J 15 bases, leaving 13 bases between the germline ends. Germline loops: CDR1 SGHDN, CDR2 FVKESK. The CDR3 extends over 13 amino acids. CDR3 loop: CASSQGGVKLLHF. CDR3 in DNA: TGTGCCAGCAGCCAAGGAGGGGTTAAACTCCTCCACTTT.

This rearrangement joins TRBV5-1 to TRBJ1-4; TRBD1 agrees at 8 bases. The CDR3 has 15 residues. J gave up 5 bases and V 4 bases, and 7 bases lay outside the gene matches. Germline values: CDR1 SGHRS, CDR2 YFSETQ. The CDR3 loop is CASSPGQGRNEKLFF. The CDR3 nucleotides read TGCGCCAGCAGCCCTGGACAGGGACGGAATGAAAAACTGTTTTTT.

This clonotype was seen ten or more times. The CDR3 region has the DNA TGCGCCAGCAGCTCCCTGACTAGCGGGAGATTGGGATTCTACGAGCAGTACTTC. This translates into CASSSLTSGRLGFYEQYF. The rearrangement joins TRBV5-1 to TRBJ2-7, with 12 nucleotides matching TRBD2. Germline-derived CDR1 and CDR2 are SGHRS and YFSETQ. The ends lost 3 bases at V and 3 bases at J; junction bases unmatched: 13. This CDR3 contains 18 residues.

This clonotype was counted at least ten times. The CDR3 protein is CSAPLGPQGVTEAFF. CDR3 DNA: TGCAGTGCTCCGTTGGGGCCCCAGGGAGTCACTGAAGCTTTCTTT. The chain carries TRBV20-1 and TRBJ1-1; perhaps TRBD1 as D (5 bases). The CDR3 length is 15 residues. The germline V and J ends were trimmed by 5 bases and 4 bases, with 20 bases remaining between them. Germline CDR1 is DFQATT and CDR2 is SNEGSKA (reference sequence).

This clonotype was counted ten times or more. The chain uses TRBV9 and TRBJ1-2; D is unclear. V dropped 0 bases and J dropped 7 bases, with 7 bases sitting between them. CDR1 and CDR2 from the germline V gene are SGDLS and YYNGEE. The CDR3 spans 12 residues. This CDR3 is CASSVVQSGYTF. The CDR3 coding sequence is TGTGCCAGCAGCGTAGTACAGTCTGGCTACACCTTC.

This clonotype has a count of ten or more. The V and J genes are TRBV20-1 and TRBJ1-6; D perhaps matches TRBD1 (5 bases). The germline V and J ends were trimmed by 2 bases and 10 bases, with 15 bases remaining between them. Germline V gene lookup returns CDR1 DFQATT and CDR2 SNEGSKA (reference sequence). The length of the CDR3 is 14 residues. The CDR3 DNA sequence: TGCAGTGCTAGAAGCGAGCAAAAGGGGTCACCCCTCCACTTT. Translating gives CSARSEQKGSPLHF.

This clonotype was seen only a few times. The chain employs TRBV20-1 and TRBJ2-2; D is perhaps TRBD1 or TRBD2 (6 bases each). The length of the CDR3 is 15 residues. V lost 5 bases to trimming and J lost 6 bases, with 19 bases between them. Germline CDR1 is DFQATT and CDR2 is SNEGSKA (reference sequence). CDR3 residues: CSARRAPGVPGELFF. The CDR3 coding sequence is TGCAGTGCTCGGAGGGCACCAGGGGTTCCCGGGGAGCTGTTTTTT.

This clonotype was counted many times. The chain couples TRBV5-6 to TRBJ2-1, with D perhaps TRBD2 (6 bases). The V end was cut by 5 bases, the J end by 4 bases, with 22 bases between. This CDR3 contains 17 residues. Germline V lookup: CDR1 SGHDT, CDR2 YYEEEE. CDR3 sequence reads: CASRLEERGLLYNEQFF. As DNA, the CDR3 is TGTGCCAGCAGGCTGGAGGAGAGGGGACTCCTTTACAATGAGCAGTTCTTC.

This chain connects TRBV7-9 to TRBJ2-1; no definite D call. Between the trimmed V and J ends, which lost 0 bases and 0 bases, there was a span of 6 bases. This CDR3 is built from 15 residues. Germline V CDR1 and CDR2: SEHNR, FQNEAQ (reference sequence). The CDR3 nucleotides are TGTGCCAGCAGCTTAGCGGAGAGCTCCTACAATGAGCAGTTCTTC. This translates into CASSLAESSYNEQFF.

This clonotype was found a few times. This chain uses TRBV4-2 with TRBJ2-3, with D hard to call. The CDR3 has 13 amino acids. From germline, CDR1 is LGHNA and CDR2 YNFKEQ. With 0 bases removed from V and 3 bases from J, the gap between germline ends came to 4 bases. CDR3 DNA sequence: TGTGCCAGCAGCCAAGAACGGACAGATACGCAGTATTTT. It specifies CASSQERTDTQYF.

This clonotype was picked up a small number of times. This chain links TRBV18 with TRBJ2-7; 7 nucleotides agree with TRBD1. Germline CDR1 is KGHSH and CDR2 is LQKENI. With V trimmed by 6 bases and J by 0 bases, 8 bases remained unmatched. This CDR3 has 15 amino acids. Here the CDR3 reads CASSPGTAVSYEQYF. CDR3 in DNA: TGTGCCAGCTCGCCCGGGACAGCCGTCTCCTACGAGCAGTACTTC.

This chain connects TRBV6-6 to TRBJ1-1; 9 positions match TRBD1. J lost 4 bases, V lost 0 bases, and 0 bases had no gene match. This CDR3 has 14 amino acids. Per the germline V gene, CDR1 is MNHNY and CDR2 is SVGAGI (reference sequence). CDR3 amino acids: CASSYSTGGTEAFF. In DNA form, the CDR3 reads TGTGCCAGCAGTTACTCGACAGGGGGCACTGAAGCTTTCTTT.

This clonotype was seen a handful of times. The gene calls are TRBV12-5 and TRBJ2-7; unclear D gene. The germline CDR1 and CDR2 sequences are LGHNT and FRNRAP. V was clipped by 7 bases and J by 3 bases, with 7 bases between them. This CDR3 spans 11 amino acids. CDR3 protein: CASALFYEQYF. CDR3 nucleotides: TGTGCTAGTGCCCTTTTCTACGAGCAGTACTTC.

This clonotype was observed at least ten times. The gene calls are TRBV5-1 and TRBJ2-5, with 10 positions matching TRBD2. CDR3 size: 16 residues. The germline gives CDR1 SGHRS, CDR2 YFSETQ. J gave up 2 bases and V 0 bases, and 4 bases lay outside the gene matches. The CDR3 DNA reads TGCGCCAGCAGCTTGGTAGCGGGGGGCCATCAAGAGACCCAGTACTTC. Its protein is CASSLVAGGHQETQYF.

This clonotype was seen repeatedly, ten times or more. The V call is TRBV5-4, the J call TRBJ1-2, with D possibly matching TRBD1 (6 bases). Germline CDR1 reads SGHNT; CDR2 reads YYREEE (reference sequence). The CDR3 spans 15 residues. V gave up 5 bases and J gave up 6 bases, with 20 bases separating them. This CDR3 reads CASRLRQAGTHGYTF. CDR3 DNA sequence: TGTGCCAGCAGACTGAGACAGGCCGGAACCCATGGCTACACCTTC.

In its sample, this clonotype was seen a few times. V usage is TRBV20-1 and J usage is TRBJ2-5; 10 positions agree with TRBD2. The CDR3 is 14 amino acids. Germline values: CDR1 DFQATT, CDR2 SNEGSKA (reference sequence). V lost 6 bases to trimming and J lost 0 bases; unmatched junction nucleotides: 4. The CDR3 here is CSASLAGYQETQYF. For the CDR3, the DNA is TGCAGTGCGTCACTAGCGGGGTACCAAGAGACCCAGTACTTC.

The chain is built from TRBV9 and TRBJ2-1; D may be TRBD2 (5 bases). CDR1 is SGDLS, CDR2 YYNGEE, per germline. V lost 3 bases, J lost 2 bases, and 9 bases lay in between. This CDR3 is 14 amino acids long. The CDR3 loop is CASSGSATYNEQFF. DNA of the CDR3: TGTGCCAGCAGCGGTAGCGCTACCTACAATGAGCAGTTCTTC.

This clonotype has at least ten counts. The J gene is TRBJ1-1, the V gene TRBV7-9, with D uncertain. Germline V lookup: CDR1 SEHNR, CDR2 FQNEAQ (reference sequence). The V end was cut by 3 bases, the J end by 3 bases, with 2 bases between. The CDR3 length is 11 residues. The CDR3 nucleotides are TGTGCCAGCAGCTTCGACACTGAAGCTTTCTTT. Its translation: CASSFDTEAFF.

This clonotype was recorded at least ten times. The chain employs TRBV11-1 and TRBJ2-2; perhaps TRBD1 as D (6 bases). CDR3 size: 15 residues. Germline CDR1 SGHAT, CDR2 FQDESV (reference sequence). With 1 base removed from V and 1 base from J, the gap between germline ends came to 7 bases. In nucleotides, the CDR3 is TGTGCCAGCAGCTTAGAAGGGGGGAACACCGGGGAGCTGTTTTTT. Amino acids: CASSLEGGNTGELFF.

This clonotype was picked up a small number of times. The genes are TRBV20-1 and TRBJ2-3; 7 bases map to TRBD2. From germline, CDR1 is DFQATT and CDR2 SNEGSKA (reference sequence). The trim removed 6 bases at V and 5 bases at J, leaving 5 bases unmatched. The CDR3 runs 12 residues. The CDR3 nucleotides are TGCAGTGCCCCCTTAGCGGGAGATACGCAGTATTTT. Its protein product is CSAPLAGDTQYF.

This clonotype was counted at least ten times. J is TRBJ2-5 and V is TRBV5-1; 9 nucleotides align to TRBD1. Trimming at V came to 4 bases and at J to 5 bases, leaving 6 bases not matched to a gene. CDR1 SGHRS and CDR2 YFSETQ come from the germline V gene. This CDR3 region has 14 residues. Here the CDR3 reads CASSPPGTGETQYF. DNA of the CDR3: TGCGCCAGCAGCCCACCCGGGACAGGGGAGACCCAGTACTTC.